The 14 T cell receptor beta chains reported below all come from one sample, sequenced in a study of CD8+ T cells in alopecia areata. Sequencing templates came from extracted RNA that was reverse transcribed into cDNA. Generated by immunoSEQ multiplex PCR, the TCRdb table keeps only in-frame clones and is missing some. Counted here are around 250,000 clones, 67% occurring once; the ten biggest clones make up 0.95% to 1.5%. Here the sequenced sample was CD4+ T cells sorted from blood, taken at week 0. The receptor source for this set is a human donor with alopecia areata.

Note on this clone: A read error may produce the germline difference seen at one junction end. V and J are TRBV7-7 and TRBJ2-2; no definite D call. Germline V gene lookup returns CDR1 SSHAT and CDR2 FNYEAQ (reference sequence). CDR3 length equals 13 residues. DNA for the CDR3: TGTGCTAGCAGCTTAGGGAACACCGGGGAGCTGTTTTTT. It encodes CASSLGNTGELFF.

The chain couples TRBV10-3 to TRBJ2-2, with a weak D call TRBD2 (5 bases). The CDR3 is 15 residues long. Germline-derived CDR1 and CDR2 are ENHRY and SYGVKD. V was clipped by 4 bases and J by 1 base, with 10 bases between them. In DNA, the CDR3 is TGTGCCATCAGTGGTTTCGGGGTGAACACCGGGGAGCTGTTTTTT. Its translation: CAISGFGVNTGELFF.

J is TRBJ2-3 and V is TRBV9, with D perhaps matching TRBD1 (6 bases). The CDR3 loop spans 13 amino acids. Germline V gives CDR1 SGDLS, CDR2 YYNGEE. The germline V and J ends were trimmed by 4 bases and 2 bases, with 8 bases remaining between them. The CDR3 sequence: CASSPGATDTQYF. CDR3 in DNA: TGTGCCAGCAGCCCAGGGGCCACAGATACGCAGTATTTT. The full variable domain, completed using reference TRBV9 and TRBJ2-3, is DSGVTQTPKHLITATGQRVTLRCSPRSGDLSVYWYQQSLDQGLQFLIQYYNGEERAKGNILERFSAQQFPDLHSELNLSSLELGDSALYFCASSPGATDTQYFGPGTRLTVL.

The genes are TRBV6-5 and TRBJ1-1, with 7 nucleotides matching TRBD1. The CDR3 runs 14 residues. The V gene's germline CDR1 is MNHEY and CDR2 SVGAGI. V lost 6 bases and J lost 4; bases outside the gene matches: 8. Here the CDR3 DNA reads TGTGCCAGCAGCGCACAGGGGCGGGTCACTGAAGCTTTCTTT. This codes for CASSAQGRVTEAFF.

The table lists this clone with a count of one. J is TRBJ1-1 and V is TRBV30; possibly TRBD1 for D (6 bases). Germline CDR1 GTSNPN, CDR2 SVGIG (reference sequence). With 6 bases removed from V and 2 bases from J, the gap between germline ends came to 19 bases. The CDR3 loop spans 15 amino acids. The DNA for the CDR3 is TGTGCCTGCCTAGGGGCGGGGGCACCAAACACTGAAGCTTTCTTT. Encoded protein: CACLGAGAPNTEAFF.

The chain combines TRBV6-5 with TRBJ1-5; D is unclear. CDR1 MNHEY and CDR2 SVGAGI come from the germline V gene. The CDR3 loop spans 13 amino acids. V gave up 10 bases and J gave up 1 base, with 11 bases separating them. CDR3 coding DNA: TGTGCCACCGGGGTGAGAAGCAATCAGCCCCAGCATTTT. Translating it yields CATGVRSNQPQHF.

V usage is TRBV30 and J usage is TRBJ2-1, with D possibly matching TRBD2 (5 bases). The germline V gene encodes CDR1 GTSNPN and CDR2 SVGIG (reference sequence). The V end was cut by 7 bases, the J end by 3 bases, with 7 bases between. The CDR3 has 11 residues. The DNA of the CDR3 is TGTGCCTTCCGGGACTACAATGAGCAGTTCTTC. Encoded protein: CAFRDYNEQFF.

The rearrangement joins TRBV7-9 to TRBJ2-7; D is unclear. The CDR3 contains 17 residues. From germline, CDR1 is SEHNR and CDR2 FQNEAQ (reference sequence). The V end lost 3 bases, the J end lost 0 bases, and 18 bases lay between the germline ends. The CDR3 bases are TGTGCCAGCAGCTTTCCCCTGACATCACCCCCCTCCTACGAGCAGTACTTC. Its protein product is CASSFPLTSPPSYEQYF.

In this sample, this clone turned up a few times. The V call is TRBV7-2, the J call TRBJ1-6; D is unresolved. V dropped 3 bases and J dropped 13 bases, with 16 bases sitting between them. Germline values: CDR1 SGHTA, CDR2 FQGNSA. This CDR3 has 14 amino acids. The CDR3 DNA reads TGTGCCAGCAGCTTCCAGACTGCCACGAGTCCCCTCCACTTT. This sequence encodes CASSFQTATSPLHF.

CDR3 nucleotide sequence: TGTGCCTGGAGTGTAGGGGGAAACGGGGCCAACGTCCTGACTTTC. It yields the protein CAWSVGGNGANVLTF. The chain uses TRBV30 and TRBJ2-6, with D maybe TRBD1 (6 bases). Between the trimmed V and J ends, which lost 0 bases and 4 bases, there was a span of 10 bases. The germline gives CDR1 GTSNPN, CDR2 SVGIG (reference sequence). This CDR3 spans 15 amino acids.

This chain joins TRBV29-1 and TRBJ2-3; 8 bases align to TRBD2. J gave up 5 bases and V 2 bases, and 9 bases lay outside the gene matches. Germline CDR1 reads SQVTM; CDR2 reads ANQGSEA. This CDR3 is built from 15 residues. As DNA, the CDR3 is TGCAGCGTTGAAAGTTTTGCGGGGGGTCGAGATACGCAGTATTTT. Translation: CSVESFAGGRDTQYF.

This chain joins TRBV7-2 and TRBJ2-3; a weak D match, TRBD2 (6 bases). V lost 8 bases and J lost 0, with 6 bases in between. There are 12 residues in the CDR3. Germline loops: CDR1 SGHTA, CDR2 FQGNSA. CDR3 nucleotide sequence: TGTGCCAGCGGGAGGAGCACAGATACGCAGTATTTT. This codes for CASGRSTDTQYF.

The chain carries TRBV9 and TRBJ2-5; 7 nucleotides match TRBD1. Trimming cost V 0 bases and J 5 bases; bases outside gene matches: 7. There are 15 residues in the CDR3. Germline CDR1 SGDLS, CDR2 YYNGEE. The CDR3 region is CASSVAGTAVETQYF. CDR3 coding DNA: TGTGCCAGCAGCGTAGCTGGGACAGCCGTGGAGACCCAGTACTTC.

Worth noting for this clone: The sample holds other DNA sequences that translate to the same CDR3. The rearrangement uses TRBV5-1 and TRBJ2-5; D is undetermined. CDR1 is SGHRS and CDR2 is YFSETQ in the germline V gene. The CDR3 totals 13 residues. V was cut by 2 bases and J by 2 bases, with 7 bases left in between. The CDR3 bases are TGCGCCAGCAGCTTTTGGGGTCAAGAGACCCAGTACTTC. Translation: CASSFWGQETQYF.